This T cell receptor beta chain emerged from a study of blood T cell repertoires in COVID-19. V shed 4 bases and J shed 4 bases, with 8 bases lying between them. Per the germline V gene, CDR1 is MDHEN and CDR2 is SYDVKM. The CDR3 has 13 residues. One Seattle source followed patients from active infection through their disease course. Profiling relied on immunoSEQ multiplex PCR, and the TCRdb table lists in-frame clones only, not all of them. The sample comprises 250,000 to 350,000 clones, around 90% of which are singletons, and 6.3% rests with the top ten. V usage is TRBV28 and J usage is TRBJ2-1; a weak D match, TRBD1 (5 bases). The sequence came from a woman aged 45-60 years with COVID-19, enrolled during active disease. The material sequenced was peripheral blood. The CDR3 region is CASSSTAYNEQFF. CDR3 bases: TGTGCCAGCAGTTCGACAGCGTACAATGAGCAGTTCTTC. The complete variable domain, with remaining parts taken from reference TRBV28 and TRBJ2-1, reads DVKVTQSSRYLVKRTGEKVFLECVQDMDHENMFWYRQDPGLGLRLIYFSYDVKMKEKGDIPEGYSVSREKKERFSLILESASTNQTSMYLCASSSTAYNEQFFGPGTRLTVL.